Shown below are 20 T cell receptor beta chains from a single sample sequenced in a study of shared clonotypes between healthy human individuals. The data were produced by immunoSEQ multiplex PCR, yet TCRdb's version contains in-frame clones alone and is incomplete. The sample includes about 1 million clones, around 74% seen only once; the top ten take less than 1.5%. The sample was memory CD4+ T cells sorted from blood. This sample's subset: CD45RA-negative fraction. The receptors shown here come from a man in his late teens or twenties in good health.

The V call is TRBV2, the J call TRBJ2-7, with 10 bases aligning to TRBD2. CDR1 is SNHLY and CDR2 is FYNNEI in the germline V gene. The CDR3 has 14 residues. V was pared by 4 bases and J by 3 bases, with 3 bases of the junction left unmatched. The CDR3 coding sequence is TGTGCCAGCAGTGGGGCTAGCGGGGGCTACGAGCAGTACTTC. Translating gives CASSGASGGYEQYF.

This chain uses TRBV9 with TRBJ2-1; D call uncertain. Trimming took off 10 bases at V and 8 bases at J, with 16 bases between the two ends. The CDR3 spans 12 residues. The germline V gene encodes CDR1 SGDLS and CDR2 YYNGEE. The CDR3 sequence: CAHWAPIDEQFF. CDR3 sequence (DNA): TGTGCCCATTGGGCTCCGATAGATGAGCAGTTCTTC.

CDR3 protein: CASSGPGQIHSNQPQHF. CDR3 nucleotide sequence: TGTGCCAGCAGTGGGCCGGGACAGATCCATAGCAATCAGCCCCAGCATTTT. The chain combines TRBV6-1 with TRBJ1-5, with 7 bases that match TRBD1. The trim removed 4 bases at V and 0 bases at J, leaving 9 bases unmatched. The CDR3 is 17 residues long. Germline CDR1 reads MNHNS; CDR2 reads SASEGT.

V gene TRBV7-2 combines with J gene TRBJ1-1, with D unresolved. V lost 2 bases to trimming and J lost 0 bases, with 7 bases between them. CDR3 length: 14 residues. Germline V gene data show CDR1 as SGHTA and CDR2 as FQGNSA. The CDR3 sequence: CASSLRAMNTEAFF. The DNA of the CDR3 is TGTGCCAGCAGCTTACGGGCGATGAACACTGAAGCTTTCTTT.

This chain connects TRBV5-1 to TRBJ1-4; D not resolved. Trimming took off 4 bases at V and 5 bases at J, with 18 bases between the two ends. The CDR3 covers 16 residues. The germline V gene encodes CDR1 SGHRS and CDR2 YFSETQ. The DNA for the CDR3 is TGCGCCAGCAGCCGCGACATCCCCGCCGGAAATGAAAAACTGTTTTTT. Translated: CASSRDIPAGNEKLFF. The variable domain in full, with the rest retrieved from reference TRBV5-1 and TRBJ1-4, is KAGVTQTPRYLIKTRGQQVTLSCSPISGHRSVSWYQQTPGQGLQFLFEYFSETQRNKGNFPGRFSGRQFSNSRSEMNVSTLELGDSALYLCASSRDIPAGNEKLFFGSGTQLSVL.

CDR3 DNA: TGCGCCAGCAGCTTGGTTACTAGCGGGGCCGGGGAGCTGTTTTTT. This sequence encodes CASSLVTSGAGELFF. The chain recombines TRBV5-1 with TRBJ2-2; 10 nucleotides align to TRBD2. V gave up 0 bases and J gave up 6 bases; unmatched junction bases: 2. This CDR3 region has 15 residues. Germline CDR1 and CDR2: SGHRS and YFSETQ.

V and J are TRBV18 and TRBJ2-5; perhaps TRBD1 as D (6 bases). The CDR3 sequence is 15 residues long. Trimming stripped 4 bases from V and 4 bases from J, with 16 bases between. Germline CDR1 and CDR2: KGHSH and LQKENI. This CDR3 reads CASSQQGPVGETQYF. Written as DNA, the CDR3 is TGTGCCAGCTCACAACAGGGCCCAGTAGGAGAGACCCAGTACTTC.

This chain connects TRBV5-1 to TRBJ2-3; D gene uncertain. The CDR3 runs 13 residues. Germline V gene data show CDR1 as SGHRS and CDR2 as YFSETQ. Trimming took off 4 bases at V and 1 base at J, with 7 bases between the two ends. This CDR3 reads CASSRAGTDTQYF. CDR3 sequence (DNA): TGCGCCAGCAGCCGGGCGGGCACAGATACGCAGTATTTT. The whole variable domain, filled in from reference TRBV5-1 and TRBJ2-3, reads KAGVTQTPRYLIKTRGQQVTLSCSPISGHRSVSWYQQTPGQGLQFLFEYFSETQRNKGNFPGRFSGRQFSNSRSEMNVSTLELGDSALYLCASSRAGTDTQYFGPGTRLTVL.

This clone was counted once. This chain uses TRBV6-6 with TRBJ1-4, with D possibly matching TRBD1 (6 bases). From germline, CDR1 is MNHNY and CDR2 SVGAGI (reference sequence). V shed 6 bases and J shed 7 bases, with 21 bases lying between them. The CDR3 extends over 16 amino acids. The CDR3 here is CASRQPLGQSGEKLFF. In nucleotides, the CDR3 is TGTGCCAGCAGACAACCGTTAGGACAGTCTGGTGAAAAACTGTTTTTT.

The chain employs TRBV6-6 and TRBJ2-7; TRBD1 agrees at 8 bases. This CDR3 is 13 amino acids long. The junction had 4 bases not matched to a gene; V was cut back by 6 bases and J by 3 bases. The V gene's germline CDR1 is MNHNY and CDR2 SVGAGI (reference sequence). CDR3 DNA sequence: TGTGCCAGCAGAAAACAGGGGGTCTACGAGCAGTACTTC. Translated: CASRKQGVYEQYF.

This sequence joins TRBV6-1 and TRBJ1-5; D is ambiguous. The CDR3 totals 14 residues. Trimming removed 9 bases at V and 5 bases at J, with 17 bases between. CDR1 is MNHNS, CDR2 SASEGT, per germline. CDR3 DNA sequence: TGTGCCAGTGTCAGGACTGAAAACGATCAGCCCCAGCATTTT. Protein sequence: CASVRTENDQPQHF.

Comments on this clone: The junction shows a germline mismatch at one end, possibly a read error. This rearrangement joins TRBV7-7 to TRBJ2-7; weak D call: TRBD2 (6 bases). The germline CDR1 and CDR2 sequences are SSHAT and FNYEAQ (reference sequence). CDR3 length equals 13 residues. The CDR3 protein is CASSSTTGGEQYF. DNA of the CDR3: TGTGCTAGCAGCTCTACTACCGGGGGCGAGCAGTACTTC.

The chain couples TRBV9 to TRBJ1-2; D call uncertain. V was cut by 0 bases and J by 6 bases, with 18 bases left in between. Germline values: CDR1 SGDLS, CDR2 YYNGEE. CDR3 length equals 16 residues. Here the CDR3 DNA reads TGTGCCAGCAGCGTAGACGCCAACTCAGGTCCTAATGGCTACACCTTC. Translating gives CASSVDANSGPNGYTF. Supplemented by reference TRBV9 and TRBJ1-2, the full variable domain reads DSGVTQTPKHLITATGQRVTLRCSPRSGDLSVYWYQQSLDQGLQFLIQYYNGEERAKGNILERFSAQQFPDLHSELNLSSLELGDSALYFCASSVDANSGPNGYTFGSGTRLTVV.

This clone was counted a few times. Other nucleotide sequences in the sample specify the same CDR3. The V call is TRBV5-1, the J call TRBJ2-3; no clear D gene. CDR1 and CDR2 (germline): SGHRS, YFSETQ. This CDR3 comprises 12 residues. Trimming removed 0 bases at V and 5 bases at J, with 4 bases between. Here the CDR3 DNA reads TGCGCCAGCAGCTTGGAAGGAGATACGCAGTATTTT. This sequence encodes CASSLEGDTQYF.

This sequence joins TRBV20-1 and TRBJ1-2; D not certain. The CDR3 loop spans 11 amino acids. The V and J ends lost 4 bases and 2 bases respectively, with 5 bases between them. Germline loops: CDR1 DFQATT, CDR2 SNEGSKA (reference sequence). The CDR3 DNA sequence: TGCAGTGCTATTGAAAACTATGGCTACACCTTC. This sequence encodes CSAIENYGYTF.

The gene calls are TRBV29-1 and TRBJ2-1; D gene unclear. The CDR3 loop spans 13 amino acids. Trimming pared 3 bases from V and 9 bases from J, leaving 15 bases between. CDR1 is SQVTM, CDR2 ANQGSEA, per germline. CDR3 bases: TGCAGCGTTGACAACGACGCTTCGGCTGAGCAGTTCTTC. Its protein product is CSVDNDASAEQFF.

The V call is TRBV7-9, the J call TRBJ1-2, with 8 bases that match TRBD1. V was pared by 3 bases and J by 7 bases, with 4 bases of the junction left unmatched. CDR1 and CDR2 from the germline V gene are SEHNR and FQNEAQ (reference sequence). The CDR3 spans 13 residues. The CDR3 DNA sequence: TGTGCCAGCAGCTTCCCAGGGGGCGTTGGCTACACCTTC. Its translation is CASSFPGGVGYTF.

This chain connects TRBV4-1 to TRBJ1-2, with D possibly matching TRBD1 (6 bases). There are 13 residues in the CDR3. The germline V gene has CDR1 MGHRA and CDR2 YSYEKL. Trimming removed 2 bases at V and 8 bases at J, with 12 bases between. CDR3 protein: CASSQTGLGGYTF. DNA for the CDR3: TGCGCCAGCAGCCAAACAGGGTTAGGGGGCTACACCTTC.

The DNA for the CDR3 is TGTGCCAGTCGGGGGGGACCCTCCTATAATTCACCCCTCCACTTT. Translated: CASRGGPSYNSPLHF. The rearrangement links TRBV18 to TRBJ1-6; a possible D gene is TRBD1 (5 bases). Germline V lookup: CDR1 KGHSH, CDR2 LQKENI. The V gene lost 9 bases and the J gene lost 0 bases, with 12 bases spanning the gap. This CDR3 spans 15 amino acids.

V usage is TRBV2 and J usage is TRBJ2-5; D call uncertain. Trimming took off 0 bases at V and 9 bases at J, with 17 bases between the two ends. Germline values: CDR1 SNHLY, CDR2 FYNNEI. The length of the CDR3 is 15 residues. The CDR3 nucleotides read TGTGCCAGCAGTGAAGCGTACGGGTCAAAAACGGCCCAGTACTTC. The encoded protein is CASSEAYGSKTAQYF.